The TCR beta chain described here comes from a study of cytomegalovirus exposure and HLA in healthy donors. Study at large: Earlier, some 180 million T cells were analyzed, and some 120 million unique TCR beta sequences were found among them. Study-wide points: Highly shared variants forming one cluster were likely a sequencing artifact. Reportedly, TCR beta sequences accurately predicted HLA-A and HLA-B alleles in most subjects.

This donor's CMV serostatus went unrecorded. In the case of this clone: Its target is unknown.

Primers: 60 Vbeta forward and 13 Jbeta reverse. The method was immunoSEQ multiplex PCR; TCRdb's version includes in-frame clones alone and lacks a portion of them. The sample has 150,000 to 200,000 clones, about 72% seen once. The CDR3 runs to 18 residues. Germline V gene lookup returns CDR1 MGHRA and CDR2 YSYEKL. V dropped 1 base and J dropped 1; count of bases not matched to a gene: 8. The chain links TRBV4-1 to TRBJ1-4; TRBD1 matches at 8 bases. This sequence originates from a human donor in good health. Sequenced material: PBMCs. The CDR3 DNA follows: TGCGCCAGCAGCCAAGCCCCGGGACAGGCTCGAACTAATGAAAAACTGTTTTTT. This translates into CASSQAPGQARTNEKLFF.